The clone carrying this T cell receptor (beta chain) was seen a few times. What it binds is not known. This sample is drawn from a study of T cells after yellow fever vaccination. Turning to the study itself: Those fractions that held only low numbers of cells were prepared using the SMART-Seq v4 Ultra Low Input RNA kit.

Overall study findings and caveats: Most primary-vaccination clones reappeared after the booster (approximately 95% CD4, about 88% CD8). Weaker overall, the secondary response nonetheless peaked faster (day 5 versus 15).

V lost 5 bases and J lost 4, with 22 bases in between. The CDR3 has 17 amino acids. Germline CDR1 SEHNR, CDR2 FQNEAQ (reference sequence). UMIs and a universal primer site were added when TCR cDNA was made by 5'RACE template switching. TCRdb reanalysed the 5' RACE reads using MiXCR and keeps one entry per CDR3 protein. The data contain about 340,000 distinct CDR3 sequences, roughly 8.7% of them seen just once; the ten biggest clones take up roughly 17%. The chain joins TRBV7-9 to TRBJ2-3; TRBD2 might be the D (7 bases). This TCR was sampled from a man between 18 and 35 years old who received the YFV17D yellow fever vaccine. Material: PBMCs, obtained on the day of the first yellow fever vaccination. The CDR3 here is CASSEGFGRGPADTQYF. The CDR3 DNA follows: TGTGCCAGCAGCGAGGGGTTCGGGCGGGGGCCCGCAGATACGCAGTATTTT.